Following are 4 T cell receptor beta chains from one sample sequenced in a study of blood T cells in healthy people across ages. PCR was performed a second time for about 6 to 11 cycles using a sample-barcoded 5' primer and a J-beta primer mix. TCRdb independently ran MiXCR on the 5' RACE reads; one entry per CDR3 protein. Found here are 890,000 or so distinct CDR3 sequences, less than 80% of them singletons; the top ten hold around a quarter. The sample comprised blood. These TCRs come from a man in his thirties or forties in good health.

The chain joins TRBV5-1 to TRBJ1-5; tentative D call: TRBD1 (5 bases). This CDR3 has 15 residues. V lost 0 bases to trimming and J lost 5 bases, with 12 bases between them. Germline assignment: CDR1 SGHRS and CDR2 YFSETQ. CDR3 residues: CASSLGQGEDQPQHF. CDR3 bases: TGCGCCAGCAGCTTGGGTCAGGGAGAAGATCAGCCCCAGCATTTT.

The chain joins TRBV4-2 to TRBJ2-1, with a tentative D call TRBD2 (6 bases). This CDR3 comprises 16 residues. Looked up from germline, CDR1 is LGHNA and CDR2 is YNFKEQ. Trimming removed 1 base from V and 2 bases from J, with 12 bases in between. CDR3 sequence reads: CASSQAGTAPYNEQFF. CDR3 DNA sequence: TGTGCCAGCAGCCAAGCAGGGACTGCACCCTACAATGAGCAGTTCTTC.

V is TRBV20-1 and J is TRBJ1-6; D perhaps matches TRBD1 (5 bases). Germline-derived CDR1 and CDR2 are DFQATT and SNEGSKA (reference sequence). The CDR3 has 14 residues. The V gene lost 4 bases and the J gene lost 10 bases, with 17 bases spanning the gap. Written as DNA, the CDR3 is TGCAGTGCTACTGAGCAGGGAAAAGAATCACCCCTCCACTTT. Protein product: CSATEQGKESPLHF.

This rearrangement joins TRBV25-1 to TRBJ2-6; D may be TRBD1 (6 bases). Germline assignment: CDR1 MGHDK and CDR2 SYGVNS. The CDR3 runs to 16 residues. V dropped 2 bases and J dropped 0 bases, with 8 bases sitting between them. The CDR3 loop is CASSEDRSSGANVLTF. CDR3 DNA: TGTGCCAGCAGTGAAGACAGGAGCTCTGGGGCCAACGTCCTGACTTTC. Based on the CDR3 plus reference TRBV25-1 and TRBJ2-6, the full variable domain is EADIYQTPRYLVIGTGKKITLECSQTMGHDKMYWYQQDPGMELHLIHYSYGVNSTEKGDLSSESTVSRIRTEHFPLTLESARPSHTSQYLCASSEDRSSGANVLTFGAGSRLTVL.